The 18 T cell receptor beta chains in this list originate from one sample, sequenced in a study of T cells in narcolepsy (dated by TCRdb to between 2017 and 2018). The library came from the immunoSEQ multiplex PCR assay. What TCRdb holds here is the immuneACCESS table cut down to in-frame rearrangements. Part of the clones is not present; checked against another copy, under half of the missing clones reflect an unresolved V gene, and the others are unexplained. The sample table shows tens of thousands of clones, and approximately 86% are seen once. The top ten clonotypes cover roughly 0.79% of the sample. The specimen sequenced was CD45RA- memory CD4+ T cells from PBMCs. This sample's cell subset or site label indicates: memory T cells sorted ex vivo from peripheral blood. The receptors come from a human donor with narcolepsy.

The chain combines TRBV28 with TRBJ1-4; 9 nucleotides line up with TRBD1. The germline gives CDR1 MDHEN, CDR2 SYDVKM. The trim removed 5 bases at V and 7 bases at J, leaving 5 bases unmatched. The CDR3 totals 14 residues. The CDR3 bases are TGTGCCAGCAGTGCGACAGGGGGAAGTGAAAAACTGTTTTTT. Residues: CASSATGGSEKLFF.

In DNA form, the CDR3 reads TGCGCCAGCAGCCTGAGGGGGGTAGGGCGAGATACGCAGTATTTT. This encodes CASSLRGVGRDTQYF. V is TRBV5-1 and J is TRBJ2-3, with D perhaps being TRBD1 or TRBD2 (6 bases each). The V gene lost 4 bases and the J gene lost 5 bases, with 17 bases spanning the gap. Germline V gives CDR1 SGHRS, CDR2 YFSETQ. The CDR3 totals 15 residues.

The J gene is TRBJ2-1, the V gene TRBV30, with TRBD1 identical over 7 bases. The CDR3 is made up of 15 amino acids. CDR1 is GTSNPN, CDR2 SVGIG, per germline (reference sequence). Trimming cost V 5 bases and J 2 bases; bases outside gene matches: 9. The CDR3: CAWRIRDRPYNEQFF. CDR3 bases: TGTGCCTGGCGCATTCGGGACAGACCCTACAATGAGCAGTTCTTC.

V and J are TRBV6-6 and TRBJ2-5; 11 bases fit TRBD2. Trimming cost V 5 bases and J 2 bases; bases outside gene matches: 4. The CDR3 has 15 residues. Germline V gene sequence: CDR1 MNHNY, CDR2 SVGAGI (reference sequence). This CDR3 reads CASSDTSGSQETQYF. CDR3 coding DNA: TGTGCCAGCAGTGATACTAGCGGGAGTCAAGAGACCCAGTACTTC.

The CDR3 loop reads CASSLGSRTNTEAFF. CDR3 DNA: TGTGCCAGCAGCTTAGGTAGCCGGACAAACACTGAAGCTTTCTTT. V is TRBV7-6 and J is TRBJ1-1; tentatively, D is TRBD1 (5 bases). The CDR3 length is 15 residues. The germline V gene has CDR1 SGHVS and CDR2 FNYEAQ. Deletions cut 1 base from V and 2 bases from J, with 11 bases between.

J is TRBJ1-1 and V is TRBV7-3; D uncertain. The CDR3 covers 14 residues. In germline, CDR1 is SGHTA, CDR2 FQGTGA. Trimming cost V 1 base and J 0 bases, with 6 bases left between them. CDR3 sequence: CASSLSSVNTEAFF. The CDR3 DNA reads as TGTGCCAGCAGCTTAAGTTCTGTGAACACTGAAGCTTTCTTT.

The chain combines TRBV5-6 with TRBJ2-5; 7 bases align to TRBD2. The ends lost 3 bases at V and 4 bases at J; junction bases unmatched: 12. The CDR3 sequence is 16 residues long. CDR1 is SGHDT, CDR2 YYEEEE, per germline. CDR3 sequence: CASSSLAVLAGETQYF. DNA of the CDR3: TGTGCCAGCAGCTCTCTAGCGGTTTTAGCCGGAGAGACCCAGTACTTC. Variable domain in full (rest from reference TRBV5-6 and TRBJ2-5): DAGVTQSPTHLIKTRGQQVTLRCSPKSGHDTVSWYQQALGQGPQFIFQYYEEEERQRGNFPDRFSGHQFPNYSSELNVNALLLGDSALYLCASSSLAVLAGETQYFGPGTRLLVL.

J is TRBJ2-7 and V is TRBV28, with D tentatively TRBD1 (5 bases). V was trimmed by 6 bases and J by 4 bases, leaving 16 bases between them. The CDR3 spans 14 residues. Germline values: CDR1 MDHEN, CDR2 SYDVKM. CDR3 sequence reads: CASRLEGAIYEQYF. The CDR3 nucleotides are TGTGCCAGCAGACTTGAAGGGGCGATTTACGAGCAGTACTTC. The full variable domain, its missing parts supplied by reference TRBV28 and TRBJ2-7, is DVKVTQSSRYLVKRTGEKVFLECVQDMDHENMFWYRQDPGLGLRLIYFSYDVKMKEKGDIPEGYSVSREKKERFSLILESASTNQTSMYLCASRLEGAIYEQYFGPGTRLTVT.

The chain is built from TRBV19 and TRBJ2-7; 8 bases are shared with TRBD1. Germline V CDR1 and CDR2: LNHDA, SQIVND (reference sequence). Unmatched junction bases numbered 4, after V lost 6 bases and J lost 6 bases. This CDR3 spans 12 amino acids. CDR3 amino acids: CASSLTGAEQYF. For the CDR3, the DNA is TGTGCCAGTAGCCTGACAGGGGCCGAGCAGTACTTC.

The genes are TRBV6-5 and TRBJ1-5; D gene ambiguous. This CDR3 has 13 amino acids. CDR1 is MNHEY, CDR2 SVGAGI, per germline. V gave up 5 bases and J gave up 7 bases, with 12 bases separating them. The CDR3 is CASSESDRQPQHF. The CDR3 nucleotides read TGTGCCAGCAGTGAGAGTGATCGGCAGCCCCAGCATTTT.

The chain recombines TRBV29-1 with TRBJ2-7; possible D gene TRBD1, 6 bases. This CDR3 has 13 amino acids. Germline CDR1 is SQVTM and CDR2 is ANQGSEA. With 4 bases removed from V and 2 bases from J, the gap between germline ends came to 12 bases. The CDR3, as DNA: TGCAGCGTTGCTCCGACAGGACCCTACGAGCAGTACTTC. Encoded protein: CSVAPTGPYEQYF.

The rearrangement links TRBV7-2 to TRBJ2-3, with a weak D call TRBD2 (5 bases). Germline V gene sequence: CDR1 SGHTA, CDR2 FQGNSA. The CDR3 has 14 amino acids. Between the trimmed V and J ends, which lost 5 bases and 5 bases, there was a span of 14 bases. CDR3 DNA sequence: TGTGCCAGCAGCCCTACTAGTGTGAGAGATACGCAGTATTTT. Amino acids: CASSPTSVRDTQYF.

The rearrangement joins TRBV7-6 to TRBJ2-3, with a tentative D call TRBD1 (6 bases). The V end lost 2 bases, the J end lost 3 bases, and 12 bases lay between the germline ends. The CDR3 runs 15 residues. The V gene's germline CDR1 is SGHVS and CDR2 FNYEAQ. Here the CDR3 DNA reads TGTGCCAGCAGCTTACAGGGGTCGGAGACAGATACGCAGTATTTT. It is translated as CASSLQGSETDTQYF.

V gene TRBV6-5 combines with J gene TRBJ1-1; D is ambiguous. CDR3 length: 13 residues. With 2 bases removed from V and 1 base from J, the gap between germline ends came to 5 bases. Germline CDR1 and CDR2: MNHEY and SVGAGI. CDR3 sequence reads: CASSYAANTEAFF. DNA for the CDR3: TGTGCCAGCAGTTACGCAGCGAACACTGAAGCTTTCTTT.

V gene TRBV28 combines with J gene TRBJ1-2, with 10 bases aligning to TRBD1. The germline V gene has CDR1 MDHEN and CDR2 SYDVKM. V lost 2 bases, J lost 6 bases, and 3 bases stayed unmatched. The CDR3 has 14 amino acids. The CDR3 loop reads CASSLPGQGHGYTF. Here the CDR3 DNA reads TGTGCCAGCAGTTTACCGGGACAGGGGCATGGCTACACCTTC.

The gene calls are TRBV19 and TRBJ1-1; D is ambiguous. The CDR3 is 14 amino acids. Germline V gives CDR1 LNHDA, CDR2 SQIVND (reference sequence). The V and J ends lost 2 bases and 10 bases respectively, with 17 bases between them. For the CDR3, the DNA is TGTGCCAGTAGTATAACTGGACCAAATAGTGGAGCTTTCTTT. Protein product: CASSITGPNSGAFF.

The J gene is TRBJ1-1, the V gene TRBV9; D not resolved. The CDR3 loop spans 14 amino acids. CDR1 and CDR2 (germline): SGDLS, YYNGEE. Trimming cost V 0 bases and J 5 bases, with 11 bases left between them. CDR3 in DNA: TGTGCCAGCAGCGTAGTTTCCGAAGGAACTGAAGCTTTCTTT. Its protein product is CASSVVSEGTEAFF. Full variable domain (missing parts from reference TRBV9 and TRBJ1-1): DSGVTQTPKHLITATGQRVTLRCSPRSGDLSVYWYQQSLDQGLQFLIQYYNGEERAKGNILERFSAQQFPDLHSELNLSSLELGDSALYFCASSVVSEGTEAFFGQGTRLTVV.

The chain is built from TRBV28 and TRBJ2-7, with a possible D match to TRBD2 (5 bases). The germline gives CDR1 MDHEN, CDR2 SYDVKM. Trimming left V 5 bases short and J 6 bases short, with 11 bases between. The CDR3 is 12 residues long. The CDR3, as DNA: TGTGCCAGCAGTCTAGCAAATACCGAGCAGTACTTC. Translating it yields CASSLANTEQYF.